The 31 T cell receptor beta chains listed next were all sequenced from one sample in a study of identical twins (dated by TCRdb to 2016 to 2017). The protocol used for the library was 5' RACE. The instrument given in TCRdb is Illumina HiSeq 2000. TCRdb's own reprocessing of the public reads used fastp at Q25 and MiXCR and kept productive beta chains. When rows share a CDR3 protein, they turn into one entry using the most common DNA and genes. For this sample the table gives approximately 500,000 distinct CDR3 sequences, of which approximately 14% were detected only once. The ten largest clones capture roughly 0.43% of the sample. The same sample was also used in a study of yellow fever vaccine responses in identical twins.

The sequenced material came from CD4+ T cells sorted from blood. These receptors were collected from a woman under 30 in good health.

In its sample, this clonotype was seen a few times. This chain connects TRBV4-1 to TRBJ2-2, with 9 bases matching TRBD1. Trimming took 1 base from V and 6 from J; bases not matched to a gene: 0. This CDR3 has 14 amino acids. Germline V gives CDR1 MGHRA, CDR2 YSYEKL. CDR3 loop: CASSQGDRAGELFF. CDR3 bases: TGCGCCAGCAGCCAAGGGGACAGGGCCGGGGAGCTGTTTTTT.

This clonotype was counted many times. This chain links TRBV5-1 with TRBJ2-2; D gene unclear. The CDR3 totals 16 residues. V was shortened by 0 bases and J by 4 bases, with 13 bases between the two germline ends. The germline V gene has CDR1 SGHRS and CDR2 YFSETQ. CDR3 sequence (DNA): TGCGCCAGCAGCTTGGATTGGCCGCTAGGCACCGGGGAGCTGTTTTTT. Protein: CASSLDWPLGTGELFF.

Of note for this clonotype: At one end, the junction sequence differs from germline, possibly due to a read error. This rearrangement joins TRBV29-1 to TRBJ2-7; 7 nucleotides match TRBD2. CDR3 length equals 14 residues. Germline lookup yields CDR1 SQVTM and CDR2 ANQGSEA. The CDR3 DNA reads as TGCAGCGCTAGACCCGGGACTACCTCCCACGAGCAGTACTTC. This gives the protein CSARPGTTSHEQYF.

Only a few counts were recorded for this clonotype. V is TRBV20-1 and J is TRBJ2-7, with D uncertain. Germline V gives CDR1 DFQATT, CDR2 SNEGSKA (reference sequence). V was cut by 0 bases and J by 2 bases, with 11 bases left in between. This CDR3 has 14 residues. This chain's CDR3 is CSARDPRLTYEQYF. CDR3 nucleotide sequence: TGCAGTGCTAGAGATCCCCGCCTGACCTACGAGCAGTACTTC.

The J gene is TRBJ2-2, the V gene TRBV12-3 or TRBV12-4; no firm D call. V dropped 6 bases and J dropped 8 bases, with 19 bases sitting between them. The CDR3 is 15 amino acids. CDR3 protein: CASSPSPRSLGELFF. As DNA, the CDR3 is TGTGCCAGCAGCCCTTCGCCCCGCTCGCTGGGGGAGCTGTTTTTT.

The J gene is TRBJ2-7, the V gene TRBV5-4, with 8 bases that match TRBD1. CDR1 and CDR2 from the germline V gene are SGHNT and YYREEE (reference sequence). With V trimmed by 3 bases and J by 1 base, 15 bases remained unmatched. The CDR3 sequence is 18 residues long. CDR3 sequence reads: CASSWGTNRGSSSYEQYV. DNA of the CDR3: TGTGCCAGCAGCTGGGGAACTAACAGGGGGAGCTCGTCCTACGAGCAGTACGTC.

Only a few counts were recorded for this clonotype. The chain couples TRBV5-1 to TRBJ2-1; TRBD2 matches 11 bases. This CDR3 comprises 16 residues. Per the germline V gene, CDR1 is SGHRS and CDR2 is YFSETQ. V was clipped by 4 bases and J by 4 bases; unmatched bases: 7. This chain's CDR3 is CASSAGTSGDYNEQFF. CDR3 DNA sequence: TGCGCCAGCAGCGCGGGGACTAGCGGAGATTACAATGAGCAGTTCTTC.

CDR3: CASSLALAGSQETQYF. CDR3 nucleotides: TGCGCCAGCAGCTTGGCCCTCGCGGGGAGCCAAGAGACCCAGTACTTC. The rearrangement joins TRBV5-1 to TRBJ2-5, with D possibly being TRBD2 (6 bases). CDR1 and CDR2 from the germline V gene are SGHRS and YFSETQ. Trimming took 0 bases from V and 1 from J, leaving 13 bases between them. The CDR3 contains 16 residues.

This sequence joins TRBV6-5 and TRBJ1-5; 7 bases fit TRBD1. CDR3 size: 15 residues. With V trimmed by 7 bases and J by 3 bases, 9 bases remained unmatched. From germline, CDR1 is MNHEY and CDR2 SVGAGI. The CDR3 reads CASIKGAYDNQPQHF. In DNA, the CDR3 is TGTGCCAGCATTAAGGGGGCTTACGACAATCAGCCCCAGCATTTT.

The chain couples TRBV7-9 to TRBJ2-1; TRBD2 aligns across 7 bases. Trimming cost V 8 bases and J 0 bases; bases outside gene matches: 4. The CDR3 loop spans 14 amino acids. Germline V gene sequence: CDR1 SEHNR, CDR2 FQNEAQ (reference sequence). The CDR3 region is CASLRGSSYNEQFF. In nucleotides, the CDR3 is TGTGCCAGCCTCCGCGGGAGCTCCTACAATGAGCAGTTCTTC.

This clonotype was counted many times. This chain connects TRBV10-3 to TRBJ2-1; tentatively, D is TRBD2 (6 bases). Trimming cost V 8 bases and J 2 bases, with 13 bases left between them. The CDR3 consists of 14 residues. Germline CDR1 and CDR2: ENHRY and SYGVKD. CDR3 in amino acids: CAIQSGGTYNEQFF. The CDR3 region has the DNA TGTGCCATCCAATCTGGGGGGACCTACAATGAGCAGTTCTTC.

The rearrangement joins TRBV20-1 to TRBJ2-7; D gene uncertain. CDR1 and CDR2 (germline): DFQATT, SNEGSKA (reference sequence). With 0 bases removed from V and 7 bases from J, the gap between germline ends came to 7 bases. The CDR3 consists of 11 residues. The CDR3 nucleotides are TGCAGTGCTAGAGACAAGTTGGAGCAGTACTTC. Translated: CSARDKLEQYF.

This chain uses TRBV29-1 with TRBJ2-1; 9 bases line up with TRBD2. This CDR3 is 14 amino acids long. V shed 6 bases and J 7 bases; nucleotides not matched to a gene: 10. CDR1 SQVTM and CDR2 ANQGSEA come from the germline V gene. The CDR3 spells CSVAGLARSNEQFF. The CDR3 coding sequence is TGCAGCGTAGCCGGACTAGCGAGATCAAATGAGCAGTTCTTC.

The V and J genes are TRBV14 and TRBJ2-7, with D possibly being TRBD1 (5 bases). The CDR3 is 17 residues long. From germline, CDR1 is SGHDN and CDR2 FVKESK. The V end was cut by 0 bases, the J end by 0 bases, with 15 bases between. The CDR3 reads CASSQDLSGSSSYEQYV. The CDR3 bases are TGTGCCAGCAGCCAAGATTTGTCAGGGTCTAGCTCCTACGAGCAGTACGTC.

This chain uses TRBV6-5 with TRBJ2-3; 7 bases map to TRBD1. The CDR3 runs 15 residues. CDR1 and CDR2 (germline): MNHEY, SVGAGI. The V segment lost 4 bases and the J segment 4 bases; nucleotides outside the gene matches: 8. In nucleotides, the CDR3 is TGTGCCAGCAGTTTAGTCCCGGGACAGTCAGATACGCAGTATTTT. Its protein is CASSLVPGQSDTQYF.

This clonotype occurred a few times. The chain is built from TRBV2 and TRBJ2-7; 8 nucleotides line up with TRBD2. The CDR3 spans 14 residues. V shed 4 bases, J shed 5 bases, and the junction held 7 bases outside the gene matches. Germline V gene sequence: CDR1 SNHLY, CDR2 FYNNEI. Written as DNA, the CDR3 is TGTGCCAGCAGTGCCGAGCGGGGGAGTGACGAGCAGTACGTC. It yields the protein CASSAERGSDEQYV.

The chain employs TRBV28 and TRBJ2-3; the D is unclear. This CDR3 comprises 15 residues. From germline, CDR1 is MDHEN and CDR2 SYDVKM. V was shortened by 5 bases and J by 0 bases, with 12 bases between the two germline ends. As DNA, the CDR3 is TGTGCCAGCAGTCCGCACGCTTCTAGCACAGATACGCAGTATTTT. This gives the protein CASSPHASSTDTQYF.

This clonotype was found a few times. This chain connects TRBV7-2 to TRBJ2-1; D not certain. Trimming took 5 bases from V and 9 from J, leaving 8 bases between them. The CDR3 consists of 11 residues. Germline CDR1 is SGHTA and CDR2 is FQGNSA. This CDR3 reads CASSPRIEQFF. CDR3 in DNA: TGTGCCAGCAGCCCCCGCATTGAGCAGTTCTTC.

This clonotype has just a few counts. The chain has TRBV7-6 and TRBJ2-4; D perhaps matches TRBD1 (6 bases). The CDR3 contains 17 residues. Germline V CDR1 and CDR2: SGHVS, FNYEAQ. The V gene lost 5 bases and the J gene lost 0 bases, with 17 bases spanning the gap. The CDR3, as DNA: TGTGCCAGCAGCGATGGACAGCGAAAAATAGCCAAAAACATTCAGTACTTC. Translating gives CASSDGQRKIAKNIQYF. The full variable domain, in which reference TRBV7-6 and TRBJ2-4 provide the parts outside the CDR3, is GAGVSQSPRYKVTKRGQDVALRCDPISGHVSLYWYRQALGQGPEFLTYFNYEAQQDKSGLPNDRFSAERPEGSISTLTIQRTEQRDSAMYRCASSDGQRKIAKNIQYFGAGTRLSVL.

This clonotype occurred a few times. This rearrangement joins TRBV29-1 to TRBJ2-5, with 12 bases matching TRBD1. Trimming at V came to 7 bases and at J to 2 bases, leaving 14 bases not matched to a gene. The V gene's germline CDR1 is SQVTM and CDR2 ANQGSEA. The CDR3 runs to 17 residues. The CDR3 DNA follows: TGCAGCGCCCCGGGACAGGGGGCTTTAGGGGGACAAGAGACCCAGTACTTC. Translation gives CSAPGQGALGGQETQYF.

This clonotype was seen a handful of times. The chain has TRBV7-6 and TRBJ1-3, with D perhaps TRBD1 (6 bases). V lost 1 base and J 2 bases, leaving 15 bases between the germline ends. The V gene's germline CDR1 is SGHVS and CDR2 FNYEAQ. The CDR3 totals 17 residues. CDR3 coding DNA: TGTGCCAGCAGCTTAGAGGGACAAATGTTTACTGGAAACACCATATATTTT. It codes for CASSLEGQMFTGNTIYF.

For the CDR3, the DNA is TGTGCCACCAGTGATCACATCCAATCGGGCCAGTACTTC. As protein: CATSDHIQSGQYF. The V and J genes are TRBV24-1 and TRBJ2-5, with no clear D. V gave up 3 bases and J gave up 10 bases, with 14 bases separating them. In germline, CDR1 is KGHDR, CDR2 SFDVKD. This CDR3 contains 13 residues.

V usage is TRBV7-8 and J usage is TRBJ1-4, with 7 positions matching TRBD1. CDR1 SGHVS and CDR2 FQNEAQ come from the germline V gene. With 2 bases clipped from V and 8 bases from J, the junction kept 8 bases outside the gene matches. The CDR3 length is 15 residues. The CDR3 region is CASSLSTGRREKLFF. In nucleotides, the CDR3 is TGTGCCAGCAGCTTATCGACAGGGCGTCGGGAAAAACTGTTTTTT. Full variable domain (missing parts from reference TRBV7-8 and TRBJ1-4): GAGVSQSPRYKVAKRGQDVALRCDPISGHVSLFWYQQALGQGPEFLTYFQNEAQLDKSGLPSDRFFAERPEGSVSTLKIQRTQQEDSAVYLCASSLSTGRREKLFFGSGTQLSVL.

The CDR3 DNA reads TGTGCCAGCAGCAAAAAAGAGACCCAGTACTTC. Amino acid sequence: CASSKKETQYF. This chain joins TRBV21-1 and TRBJ2-5. TRBV21-1 is tagged as a pseudogene. This CDR3 is built from 11 residues.

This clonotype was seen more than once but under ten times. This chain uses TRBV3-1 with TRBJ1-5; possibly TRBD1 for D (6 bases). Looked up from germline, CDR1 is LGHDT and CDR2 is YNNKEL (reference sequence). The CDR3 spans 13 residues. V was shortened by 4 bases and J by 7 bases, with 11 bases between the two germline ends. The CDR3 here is CASSPQGMQPQHF. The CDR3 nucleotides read TGTGCCAGCAGCCCTCAGGGGATGCAGCCCCAGCATTTT.

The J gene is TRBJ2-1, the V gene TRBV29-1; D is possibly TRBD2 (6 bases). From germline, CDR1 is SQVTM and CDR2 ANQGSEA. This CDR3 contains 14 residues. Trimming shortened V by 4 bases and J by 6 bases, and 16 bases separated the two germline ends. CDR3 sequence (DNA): TGCAGCGTTGCGAAGGGAGGTGGGAGCAATGAGCAGTTCTTC. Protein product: CSVAKGGGSNEQFF.

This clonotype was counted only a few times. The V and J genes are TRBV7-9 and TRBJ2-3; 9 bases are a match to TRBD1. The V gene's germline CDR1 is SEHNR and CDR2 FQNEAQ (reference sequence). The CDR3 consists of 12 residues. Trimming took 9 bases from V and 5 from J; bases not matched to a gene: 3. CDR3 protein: CARQGAGDTQYF. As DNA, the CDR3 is TGTGCCAGACAGGGGGCGGGAGATACGCAGTATTTT.

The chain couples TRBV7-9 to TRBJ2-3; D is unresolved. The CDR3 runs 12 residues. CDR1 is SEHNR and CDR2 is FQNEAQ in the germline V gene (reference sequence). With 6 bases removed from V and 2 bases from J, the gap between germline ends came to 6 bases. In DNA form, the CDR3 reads TGTGCCAGCAGACTTTACACAGATACGCAGTATTTT. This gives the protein CASRLYTDTQYF.

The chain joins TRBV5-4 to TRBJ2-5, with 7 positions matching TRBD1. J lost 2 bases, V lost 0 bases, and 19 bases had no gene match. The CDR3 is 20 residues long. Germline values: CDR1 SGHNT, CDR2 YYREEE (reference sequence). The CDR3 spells CASSLAVSGAGGSIQETQYF. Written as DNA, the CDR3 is TGTGCCAGCAGCTTGGCCGTATCCGGGGCAGGGGGAAGTATTCAAGAGACCCAGTACTTC.

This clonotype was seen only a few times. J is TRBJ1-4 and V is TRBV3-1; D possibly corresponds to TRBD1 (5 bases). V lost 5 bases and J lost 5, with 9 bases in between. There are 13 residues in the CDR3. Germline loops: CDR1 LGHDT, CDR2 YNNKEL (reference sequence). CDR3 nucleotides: TGTGCCAGCAGCGAGGCAGGGAATGAAAAACTGTTTTTT. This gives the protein CASSEAGNEKLFF.

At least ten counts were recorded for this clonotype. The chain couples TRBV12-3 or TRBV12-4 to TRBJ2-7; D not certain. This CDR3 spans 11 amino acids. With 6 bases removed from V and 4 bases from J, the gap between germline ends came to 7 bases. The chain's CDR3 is CASSPAYEQYF. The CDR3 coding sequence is TGTGCCAGCAGCCCGGCATACGAGCAGTACTTC.